The 8 T cell receptor beta chains presented below share a single source sample, sequenced in a study of molecular identifiers for immune sequencing clone quantification. From the PCR reads, TCRdb called clonotypes with MiXCR, one entry per CDR3 protein. The sample contains more than 450,000 distinct CDR3 sequences, around 23% of which appear only once. Sequencing input: naive CD8+ T cells from blood, with Jurkat cell RNA spiked in. Documented subset: FACS-sorted CD8+CD4-CCR7+CD45RA+ naive T cells. Receptor source: a human donor in good health. Some libraries in this study had Jurkat cell RNA spiked in.

For this clonotype: This clone may be a read error of a much larger clone one base away. The gene calls are TRBV2 and TRBJ2-4, with TRBD1 matching over 8 bases. CDR3 length: 17 residues. Germline CDR1 SNHLY, CDR2 FYNNEI. The CDR3 DNA reads as TGTGCCAGCAGAGCCGGGACAGGCGTCCTAGCCAAAAGCATTCAGTACTTC. As protein: CASRAGTGVLAKSIQYF.

Notes on this clonotype: This may be a read error, as it is one base from a much larger clone. The chain uses TRBV29-1 and TRBJ2-7; no clear D gene. Deletions cut 6 bases from V and 5 bases from J, with 14 bases between. Germline CDR1 reads SQVTM; CDR2 reads ANQGSEA. This CDR3 has 12 amino acids. The CDR3 DNA is TGCAGCGTCCTAGGGCCGCTCGACGAGCAGTACTTC. It is translated as CSVLGPLDEQYF.

Many counts were recorded for this clonotype. The chain combines TRBV5-1 with TRBJ2-6; 7 positions agree with TRBD1. The CDR3 extends over 18 amino acids. With 4 bases clipped from V and 0 bases from J, the junction kept 10 bases outside the gene matches. Germline-derived CDR1 and CDR2 are SGHRS and YFSETQ. For the CDR3, the DNA is TGCGCCAGCAGCCCGGGACAGATCTCTAGCTCTGGGGCCAACGTCCTGACTTTC. Its protein is CASSPGQISSSGANVLTF.

This clonotype showed up just once. Since a much larger clone is just one base distant, this may be a read error. V usage is TRBV20-1 and J usage is TRBJ2-3; TRBD2 agrees at 11 bases. V shed 0 bases and J 6 bases; nucleotides not matched to a gene: 14. The CDR3 has 18 residues. In germline, CDR1 is DFQATT, CDR2 SNEGSKA (reference sequence). DNA of the CDR3: TGCAGTGCTAGAGATTCTCCCCTAGCGGGAGGAATGGCCGATACGCAGTATTTT. It translates to CSARDSPLAGGMADTQYF.

This clonotype was seen at least ten times. V and J are TRBV12-3 or TRBV12-4 and TRBJ2-1; no clear D. V was shortened by 5 bases and J by 6 bases, with 8 bases between the two germline ends. There are 12 residues in the CDR3. CDR3 DNA sequence: TGTGCCAGCAGTCTTACAGTCAATGAGCAGTTCTTC. Amino acids: CASSLTVNEQFF.

This clonotype was recorded a few times. The CDR3 DNA is TGTGCCAGCAGCTTCACTAGTGGGAGGCATGAGCAGTTCTTC. It specifies CASSFTSGRHEQFF. This chain joins TRBV7-3 and TRBJ2-1, with TRBD2 as a possible D gene (6 bases). The ends were cut back, 3 bases at V and 8 bases at J, with 14 bases in the middle. The V gene's germline CDR1 is SGHTA and CDR2 FQGTGA. CDR3 length: 14 residues.

This clonotype was seen ten or more times. V and J are TRBV7-9 and TRBJ1-1, with D tentatively TRBD1 (5 bases). V was trimmed by 1 base and J by 1 base, leaving 13 bases between them. The CDR3 has 16 amino acids. The germline gives CDR1 SEHNR, CDR2 FQNEAQ (reference sequence). CDR3 residues: CASSLVLDITNTEAFF. The CDR3 nucleotides are TGTGCCAGCAGCTTAGTCCTGGACATTACGAACACTGAAGCTTTCTTT.

This clonotype was seen many times. V is TRBV7-9 and J is TRBJ2-3; D might be TRBD1 or TRBD2, each matching 5 bases. V gave up 4 bases and J gave up 4 bases, with 12 bases separating them. Germline V gene data show CDR1 as SEHNR and CDR2 as FQNEAQ (reference sequence). The length of the CDR3 is 14 residues. The CDR3 nucleotides read TGTGCCAGCAGCTCTGGGACCGGCGCAGATACGCAGTATTTT. Protein: CASSSGTGADTQYF.